A selection of T cell receptor beta chains follows, all from one sample in a study of identical twins. TCRdb re-called the 5' RACE reads through MiXCR, storing one row per CDR3 protein. The data contain over 200,000 distinct CDR3 sequences, roughly a tenth of them singletons. Sequenced: memory T cells sorted from blood. The receptor source for this set is a middle-aged man in good health. The CDR3 runs from the conserved cysteine through the conserved F or W. The D gene is left open where the match is weak. Expanded clones get a size class; other rows say once, few or many, or leave the size out.

J gene: TRBJ2-7; V gene: TRBV7-2; clone size: few; D gene: .; CDR3 protein: CASSPLGGPYEQYF; CDR3 DNA: TGTGCCAGCAGTCCCCTCGGGGGGCCCTACGAGCAGTACTTC
J gene: TRBJ2-1; V gene: TRBV20-1; clone size: many; D gene: TRBD2; CDR3 protein: CSARVGGGYNEQFF; CDR3 DNA: TGCAGTGCTAGAGTCGGGGGGGGCTACAATGAGCAGTTCTTC
J gene: TRBJ2-1; V gene: TRBV4-2; clone size: many; D gene: TRBD2; CDR3 protein: CASSQRLAGADEQFF; CDR3 DNA: TGTGCCAGCAGCCAAAGACTAGCGGGAGCGGATGAGCAGTTCTTC
J gene: TRBJ1-1; V gene: TRBV5-1; clone size: few; D gene: .; CDR3 protein: CASSLGRSNTEAFF; CDR3 DNA: TGCGCCAGCTCCCTAGGCAGGTCCAACACTGAAGCTTTCTTT
J gene: TRBJ1-3; V gene: TRBV7-7; clone size: few; D gene: .; CDR3 protein: CASSKTVAAGNTIYF; CDR3 DNA: TGTGCTAGCAGCAAAACAGTGGCGGCTGGAAACACCATATATTTT
J gene: TRBJ2-1; V gene: TRBV20-1; clone size: .; D gene: TRBD2; CDR3 protein: CSAGLAGLSSYNEQFF; CDR3 DNA: TGCAGTGCCGGACTAGCGGGTCTGAGCTCCTACAATGAGCAGTTCTTC
J gene: TRBJ2-7; V gene: TRBV20-1; clone size: .; D gene: .; CDR3 protein: CSAKPQAYEQYF; CDR3 DNA: TGCAGTGCGAAACCACAGGCCTACGAGCAGTACTTC
J gene: TRBJ1-2; V gene: TRBV28; clone size: many; D gene: .; CDR3 protein: CASTLSGTSYGYTF; CDR3 DNA: TGTGCCAGCACCTTATCCGGGACGTCCTATGGCTACACCTTC
J gene: TRBJ2-2; V gene: TRBV28; clone size: many; D gene: .; CDR3 protein: CASSLNHRAGELFF; CDR3 DNA: TGTGCCAGCAGTTTGAATCACCGAGCCGGGGAGCTGTTTTTT
J gene: TRBJ2-2; V gene: TRBV2; clone size: many; D gene: TRBD1; CDR3 protein: CASRRAYRGFDTGELFF; CDR3 DNA: TGTGCCAGCAGGAGGGCCTACAGGGGTTTTGACACCGGGGAGCTGTTTTTT
J gene: TRBJ2-7; V gene: TRBV5-1; clone size: many; D gene: .; CDR3 protein: CASLGRTPSYEQYF; CDR3 DNA: TGCGCCAGTTTGGGGCGGACACCCTCCTACGAGCAGTACTTC
J gene: TRBJ2-1; V gene: TRBV3-1; clone size: few; D gene: TRBD2; CDR3 protein: CASSSTSGPKDEQFF; CDR3 DNA: TGTGCCAGCAGCTCGACTAGCGGGCCCAAGGATGAGCAGTTCTTC
J gene: TRBJ1-5; V gene: TRBV6-5; clone size: .; D gene: TRBD1; CDR3 protein: CASSYSSYRGGQPQHF; CDR3 DNA: TGTGCCAGCAGTTACTCGAGCTACAGGGGCGGTCAGCCCCAGCATTTT
J gene: TRBJ2-5; V gene: TRBV4-1; clone size: .; D gene: .; CDR3 protein: CASSRNLSPETQYF; CDR3 DNA: TGCGCCAGCAGCCGGAACCTTAGCCCCGAGACCCAGTACTTC
J gene: TRBJ2-7; V gene: TRBV11-2; clone size: few; D gene: .; CDR3 protein: CASSREYEQYF; CDR3 DNA: TGTGCCAGCAGCCGCGAGTACGAGCAGTACTTC
J gene: TRBJ1-2; V gene: TRBV28; clone size: .; D gene: .; CDR3 protein: CASTANYGYTF; CDR3 DNA: TGTGCCAGCACGGCTAACTATGGCTACACCTTC
J gene: TRBJ2-6; V gene: TRBV18; clone size: .; D gene: TRBD1; CDR3 protein: CASSPSISRTGVGANVLTF; CDR3 DNA: TGTGCCAGCTCACCCTCTATCAGTAGGACAGGGGTCGGGGCCAACGTCCTGACTTTC
J gene: TRBJ2-7; V gene: TRBV7-9; clone size: .; D gene: .; CDR3 protein: CASSLPSNRPSYEQYF; CDR3 DNA: TGTGCCAGCAGCTTGCCTTCGAATCGGCCGTCCTACGAGCAGTACTTC
J gene: TRBJ1-2; V gene: TRBV6-5; clone size: .; D gene: .; CDR3 protein: CASSFSDGYYGYTF; CDR3 DNA: TGTGCCAGCAGTTTTTCGGACGGTTACTATGGCTACACCTTC
J gene: TRBJ1-3; V gene: TRBV18; clone size: many; D gene: TRBD1; CDR3 protein: CASSPPRGQAGNTIYF; CDR3 DNA: TGTGCCAGCTCACCACCTAGAGGACAGGCTGGAAACACCATATATTTT
J gene: TRBJ2-7; V gene: TRBV5-6; clone size: few; D gene: .; CDR3 protein: CASSLALSYEQYF; CDR3 DNA: TGTGCCAGCAGCTTGGCCCTCTCCTACGAGCAGTACTTC
J gene: TRBJ2-5; V gene: TRBV6-5; clone size: .; D gene: TRBD1; CDR3 protein: CASSYSTGGRETQYF; CDR3 DNA: TGTGCCAGCAGTTACTCGACAGGGGGCCGAGAGACCCAGTACTTC
J gene: TRBJ2-1; V gene: TRBV4-1; clone size: .; D gene: TRBD2; CDR3 protein: CASRQRLAGLYNEQFF; CDR3 DNA: TGCGCCAGCAGACAGAGACTAGCGGGGTTATACAATGAGCAGTTCTTC
J gene: TRBJ2-7; V gene: TRBV12-3/TRBV12-4; clone size: many; D gene: .; CDR3 protein: CASSLFSYEQYF; CDR3 DNA: TGTGCCAGCAGCTTATTTTCCTACGAGCAGTACTTC
J gene: TRBJ2-1; V gene: TRBV6-5; clone size: many; D gene: TRBD2; CDR3 protein: CASSYQRGYNEQFF; CDR3 DNA: TGTGCCAGCAGTTACCAGCGGGGATACAATGAGCAGTTCTTC
J gene: TRBJ2-6; V gene: TRBV7-9; clone size: .; D gene: .; CDR3 protein: CTAGANVLTF; CDR3 DNA: TGTACAGCCGGGGCCAACGTCCTGACTTTC
J gene: TRBJ2-2; V gene: TRBV5-8; clone size: many; D gene: .; CDR3 protein: CASSWVATNTGELFF; CDR3 DNA: TGTGCCAGCAGCTGGGTCGCGACGAACACCGGGGAGCTGTTTTTT
J gene: TRBJ2-3; V gene: TRBV7-2; clone size: many; D gene: TRBD2; CDR3 protein: CASSWGSGGYTDTQYF; CDR3 DNA: TGTGCCAGCAGTTGGGGGTCGGGGGGATACACAGATACGCAGTATTTT
J gene: TRBJ2-3; V gene: TRBV9; clone size: few; D gene: TRBD2; CDR3 protein: CASDPWGGGAADTQYF; CDR3 DNA: TGTGCCAGCGATCCTTGGGGCGGGGGGGCCGCAGATACGCAGTATTTT
J gene: TRBJ2-2; V gene: TRBV10-3; clone size: .; D gene: TRBD2; CDR3 protein: CAISVGLAGGPGGELFF; CDR3 DNA: TGTGCCATCAGTGTCGGACTAGCGGGAGGGCCTGGCGGGGAGCTGTTTTTT
J gene: TRBJ2-2; V gene: TRBV12-3/TRBV12-4; clone size: .; D gene: TRBD2; CDR3 protein: CASSPGAGGLGELFF; CDR3 DNA: TGTGCCAGCAGCCCCGGGGCGGGGGGTCTCGGGGAGCTGTTTTTT
J gene: TRBJ1-1; V gene: TRBV4-2; clone size: many; D gene: .; CDR3 protein: CASSPPHVGGPNTEAFF; CDR3 DNA: TGTGCCAGCAGCCCCCCCCACGTAGGGGGACCGAACACTGAAGCTTTCTTT
J gene: TRBJ2-1; V gene: TRBV7-9; clone size: .; D gene: TRBD1; CDR3 protein: CASSPGQGGVNEQFF; CDR3 DNA: TGTGCCAGCAGCCCGGGACAGGGGGGGGTCAATGAGCAGTTCTTC
J gene: TRBJ2-5; V gene: TRBV5-1; clone size: many; D gene: .; CDR3 protein: CASSASIRETQYF; CDR3 DNA: TGCGCCAGCAGCGCCAGTATCCGAGAGACCCAGTACTTC
J gene: TRBJ2-5; V gene: TRBV19; clone size: many; D gene: .; CDR3 protein: CASSTGQISQGSQYF; CDR3 DNA: TGTGCCAGTAGTACTGGACAAATTTCCCAGGGGTCCCAGTACTTC